This T cell receptor (beta chain) was documented in a study of blood T cell repertoires in COVID-19. The V and J ends lost 1 base and 5 bases respectively, with 18 bases between them. The germline V gene encodes CDR1 SGHKS and CDR2 YYEKEE (reference sequence). The CDR3 loop spans 16 amino acids. Seattle cases were enrolled at active infection and followed longitudinally. In the authors' workflow: Amplification from reference gene primers served as the basis for estimated nucleated cell counts. The assay was immunoSEQ multiplex PCR, and TCRdb's table has in-frame clones only and misses some. V and J calls and clone size are as listed in that table; D and trimming were resolved from the DNA. The repertoire holds 160,000 or so clones, about 88% seen once, with roughly 5% in the top ten.

This receptor was taken from a woman in her fifties or sixties with COVID-19, enrolled during active disease. V and J are TRBV5-5 and TRBJ1-2; a possible D gene is TRBD1 (6 bases). Input material: peripheral blood. The CDR3 loop reads CASSLLRPGELYGYTF. CDR3 DNA: TGTGCCAGCAGCTTGTTGCGCCCAGGGGAGTTGTATGGCTACACCTTC.